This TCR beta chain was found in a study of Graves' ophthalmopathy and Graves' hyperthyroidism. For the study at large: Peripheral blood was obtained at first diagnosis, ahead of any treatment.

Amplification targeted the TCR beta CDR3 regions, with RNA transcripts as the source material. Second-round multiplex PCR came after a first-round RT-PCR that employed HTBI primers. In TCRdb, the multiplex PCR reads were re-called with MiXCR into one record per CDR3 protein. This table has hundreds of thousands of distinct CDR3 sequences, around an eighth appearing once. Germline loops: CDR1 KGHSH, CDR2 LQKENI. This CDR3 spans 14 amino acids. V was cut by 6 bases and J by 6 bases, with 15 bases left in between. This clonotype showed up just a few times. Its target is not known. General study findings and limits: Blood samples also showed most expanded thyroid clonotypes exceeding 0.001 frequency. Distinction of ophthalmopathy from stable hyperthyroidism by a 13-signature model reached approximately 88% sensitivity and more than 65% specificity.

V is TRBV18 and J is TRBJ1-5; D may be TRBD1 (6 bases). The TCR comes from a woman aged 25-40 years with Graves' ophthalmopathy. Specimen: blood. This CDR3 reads CASSREGGTQPQHF. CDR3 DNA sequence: TGTGCCAGCTCGCGGGAGGGGGGCACTCAGCCCCAGCATTTT.